A single sample gave rise to the 5 T cell receptor beta chains below, sequenced in a study of cytomegalovirus exposure and HLA in healthy donors. The PCR was carried out with 60 Vbeta primers and 13 Jbeta primers. Sequencing used immunoSEQ multiplex PCR; TCRdb keeps in-frame clones, though not all of them. Among about 43,000 clones listed, roughly 80% were seen once. The sample taken for sequencing was PBMCs. These TCRs come from a man over 45 in good health and CMV-seronegative.

The chain couples TRBV7-3 to TRBJ1-6; maybe TRBD1 (6 bases). Deletions cut 5 bases from V and 7 bases from J, with 12 bases between. Germline lookup yields CDR1 SGHTA and CDR2 FQGTGA. The CDR3 totals 14 residues. CDR3 residues: CASSIGQRNSPLHF. The CDR3 DNA sequence: TGTGCCAGCAGCATAGGACAGAGGAATTCACCCCTCCACTTT.

This clone came up once. The V and J genes are TRBV7-2 and TRBJ2-7, with TRBD2 matching 12 bases. Trimming cost V 1 base and J 3 bases; bases outside gene matches: 7. The CDR3 is made up of 17 amino acids. Germline assignment: CDR1 SGHTA and CDR2 FQGNSA. CDR3 nucleotide sequence: TGTGCCAGCAGCTTAGTCGCTACTAGCGGGAGGTACTACGAGCAGTACTTC. It yields the protein CASSLVATSGRYYEQYF.

The chain carries TRBV4-3 and TRBJ2-2; the match to TRBD2 covers 14 bases. J was trimmed by 2 bases and V by 4 bases; bases with no gene match: 3. Per the germline V gene, CDR1 is LGHNA and CDR2 is YSLEER. The CDR3 is 17 amino acids. The CDR3 sequence is CASSPGTSGGNTGELFF. The CDR3 nucleotides read TGCGCCAGCAGCCCCGGGACTAGCGGGGGAAACACCGGGGAGCTGTTTTTT.

The genes are TRBV5-4 and TRBJ2-5; 7 bases map to TRBD1. The end of the DNA fits TRBJ2-7 better, so the J call may be wrong. CDR3 length equals 14 residues. The germline V gene encodes CDR1 SGHNT and CDR2 YYREEE (reference sequence). CDR3 nucleotides: TGTGCCAGCAGCTTACAACAGGGGCGATACGAGCAGTACTTC. Protein product: CASSLQQGRYEQYF.

This clone was detected only a few times. The genes are TRBV6-1 and TRBJ2-1; D perhaps matches TRBD2 (6 bases). The germline V and J ends were trimmed by 2 bases and 8 bases, with 13 bases remaining between them. CDR1 MNHNS and CDR2 SASEGT come from the germline V gene. The CDR3 covers 14 residues. The CDR3 region is CASSERGGAYEQFF. The CDR3 bases are TGTGCCAGCAGTGAACGTGGCGGGGCTTATGAGCAGTTCTTC.